Listed here are 27 T cell receptor beta chains from one sample, sequenced in a study of shared clonotypes between healthy human individuals. Assay used: immunoSEQ multiplex PCR; TCRdb lists only in-frame clones, some missing. The sample comprises about 2.4 million clones, 90% to 95% of which are singletons, and about 0.34% rests with the top ten. What was sequenced was naive CD4+ T cells from PBMCs. This sample's subset: CD45RA+ positively selected. These receptors were collected from a man between 18 and 35 years old in good health. Some clones in this sample may be carry-over from other donors' samples.

This sequence joins TRBV18 and TRBJ1-1, with 7 nucleotides matching TRBD1. The CDR3 runs to 16 residues. J was trimmed by 1 base and V by 1 base; bases with no gene match: 6. Per the germline V gene, CDR1 is KGHSH and CDR2 is LQKENI. In DNA form, the CDR3 reads TGTGCCAGCTCACCACTTGCGCCAGGGGGGAACACTGAAGCTTTCTTT. The encoded protein is CASSPLAPGGNTEAFF.

The CDR3 sequence: CASTLEDRRAFF. DNA for the CDR3: TGTGCCAGTACCCTAGAGGACCGGAGGGCTTTCTTT. The V and J genes are TRBV19 and TRBJ1-1, with no clear D. The V gene lost 7 bases and the J gene lost 11 bases, with 17 bases spanning the gap. From germline, CDR1 is LNHDA and CDR2 SQIVND (reference sequence). The CDR3 loop spans 12 amino acids.

This clone was found a few times. V and J are TRBV19 and TRBJ1-4; TRBD1 agrees at 7 bases. Germline V lookup: CDR1 LNHDA, CDR2 SQIVND (reference sequence). With 6 bases clipped from V and 2 bases from J, the junction kept 6 bases outside the gene matches. This CDR3 is 15 amino acids long. The CDR3 DNA sequence: TGTGCCAGTAGGCCACAGGGGAGGACTAATGAAAAACTGTTTTTT. Amino acid sequence: CASRPQGRTNEKLFF.

The V call is TRBV28, the J call TRBJ1-2; unclear D gene. The CDR3 length is 13 residues. Between the trimmed V and J ends, which lost 6 bases and 5 bases, there was a span of 13 bases. From germline, CDR1 is MDHEN and CDR2 SYDVKM. This CDR3 reads CASRVGPAYGYTF. The CDR3 coding sequence is TGTGCCAGCAGGGTGGGCCCGGCTTATGGCTACACCTTC.

The chain combines TRBV11-3 with TRBJ2-7, with TRBD2 as a possible D gene (5 bases). CDR1 is SGHNT and CDR2 is YENEEA in the germline V gene. This CDR3 comprises 14 residues. Deletions cut 1 base from V and 7 bases from J, with 14 bases between. This chain's CDR3 is CASSLAGTPKEQYF. CDR3 nucleotides: TGTGCCAGCAGCTTAGCGGGAACGCCTAAAGAGCAGTACTTC.

The chain recombines TRBV7-3 with TRBJ2-1; the match to TRBD1 covers 8 bases. Per germline, CDR1 SGHTA and CDR2 FQGTGA. This CDR3 has 15 residues. After removal of 5 bases from V and 4 bases from J, the junction contained 7 bases not matched to a gene. The CDR3 sequence: CASSLGTGKYNEQFF. The CDR3 DNA reads TGTGCCAGCAGCCTCGGGACAGGCAAGTACAATGAGCAGTTCTTC.

V usage is TRBV5-4 and J usage is TRBJ2-7, with 13 bases matching TRBD2. Germline-derived CDR1 and CDR2 are SGHNT and YYREEE (reference sequence). The CDR3 spans 16 residues. Germline trimming cut 4 bases from V and 2 bases from J; bases unmatched to any gene: 6. The CDR3 protein is CASSPSGLAGTYEQYF. The CDR3 DNA follows: TGTGCCAGCAGCCCATCGGGACTAGCGGGGACCTACGAGCAGTACTTC.

The chain joins TRBV30 to TRBJ2-2; D might be TRBD1 (6 bases). V was shortened by 4 bases and J by 4 bases, with 13 bases between the two germline ends. The CDR3 length is 14 residues. The germline V gene encodes CDR1 GTSNPN and CDR2 SVGIG (reference sequence). CDR3 sequence: CAWNRQAGTGELFF. The CDR3 DNA reads TGTGCCTGGAATCGACAGGCTGGCACCGGGGAGCTGTTTTTT.

The chain carries TRBV7-3 and TRBJ2-1; TRBD2 matches at 8 bases. The trim removed 5 bases at V and 13 bases at J, leaving 7 bases unmatched. The CDR3 extends over 12 amino acids. CDR1 is SGHTA and CDR2 is FQGTGA in the germline V gene. CDR3 protein: CASSPGTRFQFF. In DNA form, the CDR3 reads TGTGCCAGCAGCCCCGGGACTAGGTTTCAGTTCTTC.

V usage is TRBV4-3 and J usage is TRBJ1-2; 7 bases are shared with TRBD1. The J segment lost 5 bases and the V segment lost 0 bases, leaving 9 bases of the junction unmatched. This CDR3 has 16 amino acids. Germline CDR1 and CDR2: LGHNA and YSLEER. The DNA of the CDR3 is TGCGCCAGCAGCCAAGATTACCCGGACAGGCTATATGGCTACACCTTC. This codes for CASSQDYPDRLYGYTF.

V gene TRBV4-1 combines with J gene TRBJ1-2; D not certain. Trimming removed 4 bases at V and 4 bases at J, with 16 bases between. The CDR3 sequence is 15 residues long. Germline V lookup: CDR1 MGHRA, CDR2 YSYEKL. The CDR3 spells CASSLTSTVTYGYTF. CDR3 bases: TGCGCCAGCAGCCTTACATCGACTGTAACCTATGGCTACACCTTC.

The chain uses TRBV11-3 and TRBJ2-2; D ambiguous. The V end lost 3 bases, the J end lost 8 bases, and 10 bases lay between the germline ends. Germline V gives CDR1 SGHNT, CDR2 YENEEA. The CDR3 contains 13 residues. The CDR3 sequence is CASSFGEPGELFF. The CDR3 DNA is TGTGCCAGCAGCTTTGGCGAGCCGGGGGAGCTGTTTTTT.

This chain connects TRBV19 to TRBJ2-3, with D perhaps matching TRBD1 (5 bases). Trimming cost V 7 bases and J 1 base, with 9 bases left between them. The germline CDR1 and CDR2 sequences are LNHDA and SQIVND (reference sequence). This CDR3 contains 13 residues. CDR3 sequence reads: CASTGYRTDTQYF. CDR3 sequence (DNA): TGTGCCAGTACAGGGTACCGCACAGATACGCAGTATTTT. Variable domain in full (rest from reference TRBV19 and TRBJ2-3): DGGITQSPKYLFRKEGQNVTLSCEQNLNHDAMYWYRQDPGQGLRLIYYSQIVNDFQKGDIAEGYSVSREKKESFPLTVTSAQKNPTAFYLCASTGYRTDTQYFGPGTRLTVL.

The genes are TRBV10-3 and TRBJ1-1, with D possibly matching TRBD1 (6 bases). The germline V gene encodes CDR1 ENHRY and CDR2 SYGVKD. Trimming removed 2 bases at V and 4 bases at J, with 11 bases between. The CDR3 is 14 amino acids. CDR3 DNA sequence: TGTGCCATCAGTGAGGACAGGCGCGGCACTGAAGCTTTCTTT. As protein: CAISEDRRGTEAFF.

The J gene is TRBJ2-2, the V gene TRBV19; the D is unclear. Germline loops: CDR1 LNHDA, CDR2 SQIVND (reference sequence). V gave up 3 bases and J gave up 1 base, with 6 bases separating them. The CDR3 has 14 amino acids. CDR3: CASSIKRNTGELFF. The CDR3 DNA reads as TGTGCCAGTAGTATCAAAAGGAACACCGGGGAGCTGTTTTTT. Full variable domain (remainder filled in from reference TRBV19 and TRBJ2-2): DGGITQSPKYLFRKEGQNVTLSCEQNLNHDAMYWYRQDPGQGLRLIYYSQIVNDFQKGDIAEGYSVSREKKESFPLTVTSAQKNPTAFYLCASSIKRNTGELFFGEGSRLTVL.

Here the CDR3 DNA reads TGCGCCAGCAGCTCACAACAGGGATGGGTCTATGGCTACACCTTC. It specifies CASSSQQGWVYGYTF. The chain recombines TRBV5-1 with TRBJ1-2; D may be TRBD1 (6 bases). V was trimmed by 3 bases and J by 4 bases, leaving 16 bases between them. The CDR3 loop spans 15 amino acids. The germline CDR1 and CDR2 sequences are SGHRS and YFSETQ.

This clone came up once. In DNA form, the CDR3 reads TGTGCCAGCAGTTCATCGCCGGGACAGGGGAGGGAGCAGTACTTC. It yields the protein CASSSSPGQGREQYF. J is TRBJ2-7 and V is TRBV28; 10 bases align to TRBD1. The germline gives CDR1 MDHEN, CDR2 SYDVKM. The J segment lost 7 bases and the V segment lost 4 bases, leaving 10 bases of the junction unmatched. CDR3 length equals 15 residues.

The genes are TRBV30 and TRBJ1-4; D remains ambiguous. The germline V and J ends were trimmed by 0 bases and 8 bases, with 7 bases remaining between them. Germline CDR1 GTSNPN, CDR2 SVGIG (reference sequence). This CDR3 is built from 12 residues. In DNA form, the CDR3 reads TGTGCCTGGAGTGTACCGGCCGAAAAACTGTTTTTT. This sequence encodes CAWSVPAEKLFF.

The chain links TRBV6-5 to TRBJ2-1; 8 nucleotides align to TRBD2. The CDR3 covers 15 residues. Germline lookup yields CDR1 MNHEY and CDR2 SVGAGI. V gave up 7 bases and J gave up 4 bases; unmatched junction bases: 9. The CDR3 DNA reads as TGTGCCAGCACCCAACGGCGGGAGGCTTACAATGAGCAGTTCTTC. Amino acids: CASTQRREAYNEQFF.

CDR3 nucleotide sequence: TGTGCCAGCAGCCATCGTTCTATTGCCTACAATGAGCAGTTCTTC. Its protein is CASSHRSIAYNEQFF. V is TRBV7-2 and J is TRBJ2-1, with D hard to call. This CDR3 is built from 15 residues. V lost 5 bases to trimming and J lost 2 bases, with 13 bases between them. Germline CDR1 and CDR2: SGHTA and FQGNSA. The entire variable domain, with the rest obtained from reference TRBV7-2 and TRBJ2-1, is as follows: GAGVSQSPSNKVTEKGKDVELRCDPISGHTALYWYRQSLGQGLEFLIYFQGNSAPDKSGLPSDRFSAERTGGSVSTLTIQRTQQEDSAVYLCASSHRSIAYNEQFFGPGTRLTVL.

This clone was picked up one time. Other DNA sequences in the sample encode the same CDR3. V and J are TRBV9 and TRBJ2-1; D possibly corresponds to TRBD1 (6 bases). Germline CDR1 reads SGDLS; CDR2 reads YYNGEE. The CDR3 contains 14 residues. Trimming removed 2 bases at V and 7 bases at J, with 13 bases between. CDR3 DNA: TGTGCCAGCAGCGTGGCCAGGGGTTCGAATGAGCAGTTCTTC. The encoded protein is CASSVARGSNEQFF. Together with reference TRBV9 and TRBJ2-1, the CDR3 gives the full variable domain: DSGVTQTPKHLITATGQRVTLRCSPRSGDLSVYWYQQSLDQGLQFLIQYYNGEERAKGNILERFSAQQFPDLHSELNLSSLELGDSALYFCASSVARGSNEQFFGPGTRLTVL.

V is TRBV19 and J is TRBJ1-5; D gene unclear. This CDR3 contains 12 residues. Between the trimmed V and J ends, which lost 7 bases and 9 bases, there was a span of 13 bases. The V gene's germline CDR1 is LNHDA and CDR2 SQIVND (reference sequence). CDR3 loop: CASTTVSGPQHF. The DNA of the CDR3 is TGTGCCAGTACCACGGTTTCCGGGCCCCAGCATTTT.

The V gene is TRBV11-2, the J gene TRBJ1-6, with unresolved D. Germline V gene sequence: CDR1 SGHAT, CDR2 FQNNGV. Trimming pared 0 bases from V and 0 bases from J, leaving 15 bases between. The CDR3 contains 19 residues. The CDR3 loop is CASSLDMGLGRSYNSPLHF. The CDR3, as DNA: TGTGCCAGCAGCTTAGATATGGGTCTTGGTCGCTCCTATAATTCACCCCTCCACTTT.

The chain links TRBV28 to TRBJ2-7; 10 bases fit TRBD1. The CDR3 has 15 amino acids. V trimming: 6 bases; J trimming: 1 base; junction bases outside the gene matches: 6. Looked up from germline, CDR1 is MDHEN and CDR2 is SYDVKM. The CDR3 reads CASSPRDRGSYEQYF. The CDR3 bases are TGTGCCAGCAGCCCAAGGGACAGGGGTTCCTACGAGCAGTACTTC.

The J gene is TRBJ2-3, the V gene TRBV7-9, with TRBD1 matching 10 bases. Germline V CDR1 and CDR2: SEHNR, FQNEAQ (reference sequence). CDR3 length: 15 amino acids. J lost 3 bases, V lost 5 bases, and 5 bases had no gene match. CDR3 bases: TGTGCCAGCAGCGGCCGGGACAGGGGTACAGATACGCAGTATTTT. It is translated as CASSGRDRGTDTQYF.

J is TRBJ2-5 and V is TRBV19; D remains unclear. Trimming took 3 bases from V and 3 from J, leaving 8 bases between them. Germline-derived CDR1 and CDR2 are LNHDA and SQIVND (reference sequence). The CDR3 is made up of 13 amino acids. The CDR3 protein is CASSILSEETQYF. Here the CDR3 DNA reads TGTGCCAGTAGTATTCTGTCTGAAGAGACCCAGTACTTC.

The chain combines TRBV27 with TRBJ1-1, with no clear D. Trimming removed 5 bases from V and 0 bases from J, with 16 bases in between. Germline V gene lookup returns CDR1 MNHEY and CDR2 SMNVEV (reference sequence). CDR3 size: 16 residues. The CDR3 sequence is CASSVRTVDMNTEAFF. The DNA of the CDR3 is TGTGCCAGCAGTGTTCGGACGGTAGACATGAACACTGAAGCTTTCTTT.